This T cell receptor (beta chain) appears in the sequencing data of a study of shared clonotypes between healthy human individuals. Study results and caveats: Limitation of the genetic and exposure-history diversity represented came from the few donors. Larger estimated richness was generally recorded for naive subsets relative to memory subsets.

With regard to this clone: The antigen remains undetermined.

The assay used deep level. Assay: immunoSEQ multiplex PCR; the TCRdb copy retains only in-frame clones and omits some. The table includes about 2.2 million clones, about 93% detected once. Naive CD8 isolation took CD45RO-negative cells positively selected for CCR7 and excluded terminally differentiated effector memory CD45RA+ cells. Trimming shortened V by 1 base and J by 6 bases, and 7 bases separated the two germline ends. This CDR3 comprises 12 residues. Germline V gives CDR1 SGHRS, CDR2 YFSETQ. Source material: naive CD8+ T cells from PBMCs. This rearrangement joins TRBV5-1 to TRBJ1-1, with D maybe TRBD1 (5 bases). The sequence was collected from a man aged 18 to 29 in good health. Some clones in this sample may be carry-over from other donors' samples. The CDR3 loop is CASSLRGAEAFF. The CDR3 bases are TGCGCCAGCAGCTTGAGGGGTGCTGAAGCTTTCTTT.